Each of the 27 T cell receptor beta chains below was sequenced from the same sample in a study of T cells in Graves' hyperthyroidism and ophthalmopathy. RNA transcripts gave rise to amplified TCR beta CDR3 regions. TCR CDR3 regions were first amplified by RT-PCR with HTBI primers. Each CDR3 protein is one row after TCRdb ran MiXCR on the multiplex PCR reads. This sample has some 500,000 distinct CDR3 sequences, with roughly 14% found just once. Sequenced sample: blood. The source of these receptors is a woman under 30 with Graves' hyperthyroidism.

This clonotype was recorded at least ten times. The chain has TRBV28 and TRBJ2-3; tentatively, D is TRBD2 (5 bases). Germline-derived CDR1 and CDR2 are MDHEN and SYDVKM. The CDR3 has 15 residues. The V and J ends lost 3 bases and 1 base respectively, with 11 bases between them. The CDR3 DNA follows: TGTGCCAGCAGTTTGAGGGTCAGAGGCACAGATACGCAGTATTTT. It specifies CASSLRVRGTDTQYF.

CDR3 in amino acids: CASSLAQGDWNGYTF. DNA of the CDR3: TGTGCCAGCAGCTTAGCCCAGGGTGATTGGAATGGCTACACCTTC. The chain employs TRBV7-9 and TRBJ1-2; D is possibly TRBD1 (5 bases). The V gene's germline CDR1 is SEHNR and CDR2 FQNEAQ (reference sequence). This CDR3 region has 15 residues. Trimming pared 0 bases from V and 6 bases from J, leaving 14 bases between.

This clonotype was seen only a few times. V and J are TRBV4-1 and TRBJ1-1, with 9 positions matching TRBD1. V gave up 3 bases and J gave up 1 base; unmatched junction bases: 12. Germline V gene data show CDR1 as MGHRA and CDR2 as YSYEKL. The CDR3 consists of 18 residues. The CDR3 region has the DNA TGCGCCAGCAGCCAGAGATGGGGGACAGGGATTAAGAACACTGAAGCTTTCTTT. This codes for CASSQRWGTGIKNTEAFF.

This clonotype has at least ten counts. The chain is built from TRBV7-9 and TRBJ2-1; D tentatively fits TRBD1 or TRBD2 (5 bases each). Deletions cut 1 base from V and 6 bases from J, with 16 bases between. This CDR3 contains 16 residues. CDR1 SEHNR and CDR2 FQNEAQ come from the germline V gene (reference sequence). The CDR3 sequence is CASSLDDRQGANEQFF. DNA of the CDR3: TGTGCCAGCAGCTTAGACGATCGGCAGGGAGCCAATGAGCAGTTCTTC. The full variable domain, in which reference TRBV7-9 and TRBJ2-1 provide the parts outside the CDR3, is DTGVSQNPRHKITKRGQNVTFRCDPISEHNRLYWYRQTLGQGPEFLTYFQNEAQLEKSRLLSDRFSAERPKGSFSTLEIQRTEQGDSAMYLCASSLDDRQGANEQFFGPGTRLTVL.

A few counts support this clonotype. The genes are TRBV6-1 and TRBJ2-3, with 9 bases lining up with TRBD2. Trimming at V came to 7 bases and at J to 5 bases, leaving 10 bases not matched to a gene. CDR1 MNHNS and CDR2 SASEGT come from the germline V gene. The CDR3 loop spans 15 amino acids. The CDR3 DNA sequence: TGTGCCAGCACCACATTAGCGGGAGCAAGAGATACGCAGTATTTT. Residues: CASTTLAGARDTQYF.

The chain combines TRBV18 with TRBJ2-1, with 10 bases matching TRBD2. CDR1 and CDR2 from the germline V gene are KGHSH and LQKENI. The CDR3 has 16 residues. The junction had 12 bases not matched to a gene; V was cut back by 6 bases and J by 7 bases. In DNA, the CDR3 is TGTGCCAGCTCTCCGATCGTAGCGGGAGGTCGGAATGAGCAGTTCTTC. Translation: CASSPIVAGGRNEQFF.

This clonotype was seen only a few times. V gene TRBV19 combines with J gene TRBJ1-2; D is unclear. The CDR3 consists of 13 residues. Trimming took 6 bases from V and 1 from J, leaving 9 bases between them. Germline values: CDR1 LNHDA, CDR2 SQIVND (reference sequence). This CDR3 reads CASSSRNNYGYTF. For the CDR3, the DNA is TGTGCCAGTAGCAGCAGGAATAACTATGGCTACACCTTC.

The sample holds a few counts of this clonotype. This rearrangement joins TRBV12-5 to TRBJ2-5; D perhaps matches TRBD1 (6 bases). Germline CDR1 reads LGHNT; CDR2 reads FRNRAP. Trimming took 7 bases from V and 2 from J, leaving 14 bases between them. The length of the CDR3 is 14 residues. DNA for the CDR3: TGTGCTAGTGCCCTGGGGGCGATACAAGAGACCCAGTACTTC. This translates into CASALGAIQETQYF.

CDR3 amino acids: CASSFDRGSPLHF. The DNA for the CDR3 is TGTGCCAGCAGTTTCGACCGAGGGTCACCCCTCCACTTT. This chain links TRBV27 with TRBJ1-6; D unclear. This CDR3 has 13 residues. V dropped 3 bases and J dropped 10 bases, with 10 bases sitting between them. CDR1 and CDR2 (germline): MNHEY, SMNVEV (reference sequence).

V usage is TRBV7-8 and J usage is TRBJ2-2; TRBD2 matches at 10 bases. Unmatched junction bases numbered 3, after V lost 1 base and J lost 10 bases. CDR1 and CDR2 (germline): SGHVS, FQNEAQ. The CDR3 extends over 14 amino acids. The CDR3 nucleotides are TGTGCCAGCAGCTTAGTGAGCGGGAGGGCGGAGCTGTTTTTT. Translation: CASSLVSGRAELFF.

This clonotype was counted at least ten times. The chain carries TRBV19 and TRBJ2-3; a weak D match, TRBD1 (6 bases). Germline V lookup: CDR1 LNHDA, CDR2 SQIVND (reference sequence). The CDR3 is made up of 14 amino acids. The ends were cut back, 6 bases at V and 2 bases at J, with 12 bases in the middle. The CDR3: CASSQGFHTDTQYF. In nucleotides, the CDR3 is TGTGCCAGTAGCCAGGGGTTCCACACAGATACGCAGTATTTT. Variable domain in full (rest from reference TRBV19 and TRBJ2-3): DGGITQSPKYLFRKEGQNVTLSCEQNLNHDAMYWYRQDPGQGLRLIYYSQIVNDFQKGDIAEGYSVSREKKESFPLTVTSAQKNPTAFYLCASSQGFHTDTQYFGPGTRLTVL.

Many counts were recorded for this clonotype. The chain employs TRBV30 and TRBJ2-1, with D unclear. The CDR3 consists of 14 residues. Trimming cost V 3 bases and J 0 bases, with 9 bases left between them. Germline V gene data show CDR1 as GTSNPN and CDR2 as SVGIG (reference sequence). CDR3 in amino acids: CAWRGRSSYNEQFF. CDR3 nucleotide sequence: TGTGCCTGGAGGGGAAGGAGCTCCTACAATGAGCAGTTCTTC.

The chain couples TRBV12-3 or TRBV12-4 to TRBJ1-2, with a weak D call TRBD1 (5 bases). This CDR3 contains 13 residues. The ends were cut back, 7 bases at V and 5 bases at J, with 14 bases in the middle. CDR3 bases: TGTGCCAGCATCGGGGGGTCCATTTATGGCTACACCTTC. The encoded protein is CASIGGSIYGYTF.

The genes are TRBV7-9 and TRBJ2-4, with 9 bases aligning to TRBD1. From germline, CDR1 is SEHNR and CDR2 FQNEAQ (reference sequence). J was trimmed by 2 bases and V by 5 bases; bases with no gene match: 7. The length of the CDR3 is 16 residues. CDR3 sequence: CASSPYGTGPKNIQYF. The CDR3 region has the DNA TGTGCCAGCAGCCCATACGGGACAGGGCCCAAAAACATTCAGTACTTC.

This clonotype came up many times. The chain carries TRBV12-3 or TRBV12-4 and TRBJ2-2; 8 nucleotides match TRBD2. V shed 5 bases, J shed 2 bases, and the junction held 7 bases outside the gene matches. The CDR3 length is 16 residues. The CDR3 nucleotides are TGTGCCAGCAGTCCGGGGGGGGCGGGAAACACCGGGGAGCTGTTTTTT. The encoded protein is CASSPGGAGNTGELFF.

As regards this clonotype: This may stem from a read error, because a much larger clone lies one nucleotide away. The missing conserved phenylalanine or tryptophan at the end of this CDR3 makes a read error likely. This rearrangement joins TRBV20-1 to TRBJ1-1; possibly TRBD1 for D (5 bases). Between the trimmed V and J ends, which lost 4 bases and 2 bases, there was a span of 8 bases. The CDR3 runs to 12 residues. Germline-derived CDR1 and CDR2 are DFQATT and SNEGSKA (reference sequence). CDR3 sequence: CSATQANTEAFI. The CDR3 nucleotides are TGCAGTGCTACACAGGCTAACACTGAAGCTTTCATT.

The sample holds many counts of this clonotype. The J gene is TRBJ1-1, the V gene TRBV6-1, with D possibly matching TRBD1 (6 bases). Germline CDR1 is MNHNS and CDR2 is SASEGT. CDR3 length: 17 residues. Trimming cost V 6 bases and J 0 bases, with 20 bases left between them. CDR3 in amino acids: CASSAAGANPMNTEAFF. Here the CDR3 DNA reads TGTGCCAGCAGCGCTGCAGGGGCTAATCCTATGAACACTGAAGCTTTCTTT.

About this clonotype: At one of its ends the junction is not consistent with the germline gene, which may arise from a read error. CDR3 nucleotides: TGTGCCTGGGGCCCGTGGGACAGTACTGTGCAAGAGCCCCAGTACTTC. Protein: CAWGPWDSTVQEPQYF. This sequence joins TRBV30 and TRBJ2-5; 7 bases map to TRBD1. The CDR3 extends over 16 amino acids. Germline lookup yields CDR1 GTSNPN and CDR2 SVGIG (reference sequence).

This clonotype occurred many times. V usage is TRBV12-3 or TRBV12-4 and J usage is TRBJ1-1; D not resolved. The CDR3 is 16 amino acids. Trimming removed 3 bases from V and 0 bases from J, with 14 bases in between. The CDR3 region has the DNA TGTGCCAGCAGTTTTGGTCAGGCTGTTCTGAACACTGAAGCTTTCTTT. It encodes CASSFGQAVLNTEAFF.

This chain uses TRBV6-1 with TRBJ2-3; D tentatively reads TRBD1 or TRBD2 (5 bases each). CDR3 length: 14 amino acids. Per the germline V gene, CDR1 is MNHNS and CDR2 is SASEGT. V was clipped by 9 bases and J by 0 bases, with 13 bases between them. The CDR3: CASRDRSSTDTQYF. In DNA form, the CDR3 reads TGTGCCAGTAGGGACCGGTCTAGCACAGATACGCAGTATTTT.

The chain combines TRBV19 with TRBJ1-5; 10 positions agree with TRBD1. Trimming cost V 3 bases and J 7 bases; bases outside gene matches: 12. CDR1 is LNHDA and CDR2 is SQIVND in the germline V gene (reference sequence). The CDR3 totals 17 residues. The CDR3 sequence: CASSMSPGQGRGQPQHF. CDR3 DNA: TGTGCCAGTAGTATGAGTCCGGGACAGGGGAGAGGGCAGCCCCAGCATTTT.

The V and J genes are TRBV28 and TRBJ1-4; D remains ambiguous. Germline-derived CDR1 and CDR2 are MDHEN and SYDVKM. The CDR3 is made up of 13 amino acids. V lost 5 bases, J lost 11 bases, and 15 bases lay in between. The CDR3 DNA follows: TGTGCCAGCAGTGTGGGCCGAATGGAGAAACTGTTTTTT. It yields the protein CASSVGRMEKLFF.

Only a few counts were recorded for this clonotype. This sequence joins TRBV7-9 and TRBJ1-5; 8 bases line up with TRBD1. CDR1 is SEHNR, CDR2 FQNEAQ, per germline (reference sequence). With 1 base clipped from V and 0 bases from J, the junction kept 8 bases outside the gene matches. The CDR3 has 18 residues. DNA of the CDR3: TGTGCCAGCAGCTTAGTGTTGACAGGGGACTATAGCAATCAGCCCCAGCATTTT. It specifies CASSLVLTGDYSNQPQHF.

The V gene is TRBV20-1, the J gene TRBJ2-7, with TRBD2 matching 12 bases. Trimming removed 6 bases from V and 1 base from J; junction bases left unmatched: 4. Germline V gene data show CDR1 as DFQATT and CDR2 as SNEGSKA (reference sequence). This CDR3 contains 14 residues. CDR3 nucleotides: TGCAGTGCGCGGACTAGCGGGGCTTCCTACGAGCAGTACTTC. Its protein is CSARTSGASYEQYF.

This clonotype showed up many times. This chain links TRBV6-1 with TRBJ2-7; 12 bases are shared with TRBD1. The CDR3 has 15 residues. Germline CDR1 and CDR2: MNHNS and SASEGT. J was trimmed by 3 bases and V by 8 bases; bases with no gene match: 8. CDR3 nucleotides: TGTGCCAGCCGATTTGGGACAGGGGGCTTCTACGAGCAGTACTTC. Amino acids: CASRFGTGGFYEQYF.

This clonotype was observed a few times. V gene TRBV10-1 combines with J gene TRBJ2-3, with D possibly matching TRBD2 (6 bases). This CDR3 has 17 amino acids. Germline V gives CDR1 WNHNN, CDR2 SYGVQD (reference sequence). V dropped 5 bases and J dropped 2 bases, with 20 bases sitting between them. The CDR3 reads CASSLGGMTTPTDTQYF. The CDR3 coding sequence is TGCGCCAGCAGTCTCGGGGGTATGACTACCCCCACAGATACGCAGTATTTT.

The sample holds a few counts of this clonotype. The V and J genes are TRBV5-1 and TRBJ2-7, with 10 bases identical to TRBD1. Germline trimming cut 0 bases from V and 3 bases from J; bases unmatched to any gene: 3. The CDR3 has 15 amino acids. Germline CDR1 and CDR2: SGHRS and YFSETQ. The CDR3 DNA is TGCGCCAGCAGCTTGGAGAGGGACAGGGGCTACGAGCAGTACTTC. Encoded protein: CASSLERDRGYEQYF.